This TCR beta chain was sequenced during a study of control samples from healthy donors and cancer patients (dated by TCRdb to between 2020 and 2021). Of note for this clone: No antigen is known for it. Base qualities are not recorded, but no much larger clone differs from it by a single base.

Preparation of the library involved the immunoSEQ multiplex PCR assay. The table was pulled from immuneACCESS by TCRdb, which kept in-frame rearrangements only. Such tables lose some clones; where checked, under half of the loss comes from unresolved V genes, and the rest has no known cause. This sample gives about 190,000 clones in total; approximately 92% of them show up just once. Around 1.6% of the sample comes from the top ten. Including cysteine and phenylalanine, the CDR3 has 14 amino acids. Left in the record is the CDR3 DNA by itself, 42 bases read in frame from the first base. Trimmed from V: 7 bases; trimmed from J: 10 bases; junction bases lacking a gene match: 9. The germline V gene gives CDR1 as SNHLY and CDR2 as FYNNEI.

The chain uses TRBV2 and TRBJ2-1; 11 middle bases align to TRBD2. The receptor comes from a man aged 18 to 30 in good health. The sequenced material came from blood. For the CDR3, the sequence is CASKGLLAGGEQFF. The DNA sequence is given as TGTGCCAGCAAGGGTCTGCTAGCGGGGGGAGAGCAGTTCTTC.